These 20 T cell receptor beta chains share one sample of origin, sequenced in a study of CD8 T cells in Susac syndrome (dated by TCRdb to between 2018 and 2021). Library construction relied on the immunoSEQ multiplex PCR assay. RNA was extracted using the RNeasy kit, and about 0.5 to 1 microgram was reverse transcribed with random hexamers. The public reads were reanalyzed by TCRdb: fastp trimming at Q25, MiXCR alignment, in-frame beta chains only. Every CDR3 protein is listed once, alongside the most common genes and DNA of its rows. The sample records around 150,000 distinct CDR3 sequences, over 90% of which are singletons. Together, the top ten hold approximately 0.13% of the sample. Sequenced material: CD4+ T cells from PBMCs. The receptor set was obtained from a human donor with Susac syndrome.

This chain links TRBV9 with TRBJ2-5, with D perhaps TRBD2 (5 bases). The germline V gene encodes CDR1 SGDLS and CDR2 YYNGEE. There are 16 residues in the CDR3. Trimming stripped 0 bases from V and 1 base from J, with 13 bases between. Written as DNA, the CDR3 is TGTGCCAGCAGCGTAGGGGTTAGCGATGGCCAAGAGACCCAGTACTTC. This codes for CASSVGVSDGQETQYF.

This clonotype was found once. The chain has TRBV19 and TRBJ1-1; no reliable D call. V gave up 3 bases and J gave up 1 base, with 12 bases separating them. CDR1 LNHDA and CDR2 SQIVND come from the germline V gene (reference sequence). This CDR3 spans 15 amino acids. DNA for the CDR3: TGTGCCAGTAGTATTCCCGGAGGAGGGAACACTGAAGCTTTCTTT. It yields the protein CASSIPGGGNTEAFF.

The chain has TRBV20-1 and TRBJ2-4; 9 bases map to TRBD1. The CDR3 contains 15 residues. After removal of 4 bases from V and 9 bases from J, the junction contained 13 bases not matched to a gene. The germline CDR1 and CDR2 sequences are DFQATT and SNEGSKA (reference sequence). The CDR3 sequence: CSAIPTPGQGRIQYF. DNA of the CDR3: TGCAGTGCTATCCCTACTCCGGGACAGGGCCGCATTCAGTACTTC.

The rearrangement links TRBV20-1 to TRBJ2-5, with 12 bases identical to TRBD2. CDR3 size: 17 residues. Germline CDR1 DFQATT, CDR2 SNEGSKA (reference sequence). J lost 5 bases, V lost 6 bases, and 16 bases had no gene match. CDR3 sequence (DNA): TGCAGTGCCGAGGGGCGCGCTAGCGGGGGGGCGATGGAGACCCAGTACTTC. Translation: CSAEGRASGGAMETQYF.

This chain uses TRBV30 with TRBJ2-1, with 8 bases aligning to TRBD2. Germline assignment: CDR1 GTSNPN and CDR2 SVGIG (reference sequence). Trimming at V came to 4 bases and at J to 3 bases, leaving 2 bases not matched to a gene. The CDR3 consists of 13 residues. The CDR3 coding sequence is TGTGCCTGGATTAGCGGGATCTACAATGAGCAGTTCTTC. This gives the protein CAWISGIYNEQFF.

V usage is TRBV5-4 and J usage is TRBJ1-2; unclear D gene. This CDR3 has 13 residues. V lost 2 bases to trimming and J lost 2 bases, with 7 bases between them. From germline, CDR1 is SGHNT and CDR2 YYREEE (reference sequence). The CDR3 is CASSFDINYGYTF. In DNA form, the CDR3 reads TGTGCCAGCAGCTTCGACATCAACTATGGCTACACCTTC. Variable domain in full (rest from reference TRBV5-4 and TRBJ1-2): ETGVTQSPTHLIKTRGQQVTLRCSSQSGHNTVSWYQQALGQGPQFIFQYYREEENGRGNFPPRFSGLQFPNYSSELNVNALELDDSALYLCASSFDINYGYTFGSGTRLTVV.

This clonotype has a single count. This chain joins TRBV23-1 and TRBJ1-5; TRBD1 aligns across 11 bases. TRBV23-1 is designated an ORF whose function remains uncertain. Germline trimming cut 4 bases from V and 8 bases from J; bases unmatched to any gene: 13. This CDR3 has 17 amino acids. For the CDR3, the DNA is TGCGCCAGCAGTCCCTCATTACTGGGACAGGGGGATGAGCCCCAGCATTTT. It yields the protein CASSPSLLGQGDEPQHF.

CDR3 DNA: TGTGCCAGCAGTTTAGGACAGGGCAGAAGAGAAGCTTTCTTT. It specifies CASSLGQGRREAFF. This rearrangement joins TRBV12-3 or TRBV12-4 to TRBJ1-1; 7 positions match TRBD1. V trimming: 1 base; J trimming: 8 bases; junction bases outside the gene matches: 7. This CDR3 has 14 residues.

The chain couples TRBV20-1 to TRBJ2-7; no clear D. The CDR3 sequence is 16 residues long. The V end was cut by 3 bases, the J end by 1 base, with 19 bases between. Germline CDR1 and CDR2: DFQATT and SNEGSKA (reference sequence). CDR3 in amino acids: CSASWSLLSGSYEQYF. The DNA for the CDR3 is TGCAGTGCTAGTTGGAGCCTCCTCTCCGGGTCCTACGAGCAGTACTTC.

The chain joins TRBV28 to TRBJ1-1, with 10 nucleotides matching TRBD1. Germline CDR1 is MDHEN and CDR2 is SYDVKM. The CDR3 is 15 residues long. V dropped 3 bases and J dropped 6; count of bases not matched to a gene: 7. The CDR3 DNA reads as TGTGCCAGCAGTTTGGGACAGGGGATCCTCGCTGAAGCTTTCTTT. The encoded protein is CASSLGQGILAEAFF.

This rearrangement joins TRBV4-1 to TRBJ2-3; D might be TRBD1 (5 bases). This CDR3 is built from 15 residues. V was shortened by 1 base and J by 5 bases, with 13 bases between the two germline ends. Looked up from germline, CDR1 is MGHRA and CDR2 is YSYEKL. The CDR3 DNA reads as TGCGCCAGCAGCCAAGTAGGGGCGGTTGGAGATACGCAGTATTTT. Protein product: CASSQVGAVGDTQYF.

This chain joins TRBV21-1 and TRBJ1-4. TRBV21-1 is a known pseudogene. The CDR3 is made up of 15 amino acids. CDR3: CASSSPHRAHEKLFF. CDR3 coding DNA: TGTGCCAGCAGCAGTCCCCACAGGGCCCATGAAAAACTGTTTTTT.

The chain is built from TRBV6-2 or TRBV6-3 and TRBJ2-1; TRBD2 matches at 8 bases. Trimming cost V 2 bases and J 8 bases; bases outside gene matches: 17. From germline, CDR1 is MNHEY and CDR2 SVGEGT. The CDR3 consists of 18 residues. The CDR3 DNA sequence: TGTGCCAGCAGTTACGGGAATTTAGCGGGATTTTCAGTACATGAGCAGTTCTTC. It encodes CASSYGNLAGFSVHEQFF.

This clonotype was seen once. This rearrangement joins TRBV15 to TRBJ2-7, with D perhaps TRBD1 (6 bases). Germline loops: CDR1 LNHNV, CDR2 YYDKDF (reference sequence). V was trimmed by 3 bases and J by 2 bases, leaving 11 bases between them. This CDR3 contains 14 residues. CDR3 sequence (DNA): TGTGCCACCAGCAGCCGGGACACGGCCTACGAGCAGTACTTC. Protein: CATSSRDTAYEQYF.

This chain connects TRBV29-1 to TRBJ1-1, with D uncertain. The germline CDR1 and CDR2 sequences are SQVTM and ANQGSEA. The CDR3 covers 12 residues. The V gene lost 6 bases and the J gene lost 5 bases, with 13 bases spanning the gap. The CDR3 loop reads CSVSGWETEAFF. The DNA for the CDR3 is TGCAGCGTATCGGGATGGGAAACTGAAGCTTTCTTT.

The chain combines TRBV29-1 with TRBJ1-5; D remains unclear. The CDR3 sequence is 14 residues long. Trimming cost V 5 bases and J 0 bases, with 11 bases left between them. Looked up from germline, CDR1 is SQVTM and CDR2 is ANQGSEA. CDR3 sequence (DNA): TGCAGCGTTAAGTCAGGCAATAGCAATCAGCCCCAGCATTTT. This encodes CSVKSGNSNQPQHF.

The chain has TRBV24-1 and TRBJ2-7; perhaps TRBD1 as D (5 bases). CDR1 is KGHDR and CDR2 is SFDVKD in the germline V gene. The CDR3 length is 13 residues. V was trimmed by 2 bases and J by 3 bases, leaving 7 bases between them. The DNA for the CDR3 is TGTGCCACCAGTGATTACCAGGGCTACGAGCAGTACTTC. It codes for CATSDYQGYEQYF.

V is TRBV20-1 and J is TRBJ2-3, with D hard to call. Trimming took off 2 bases at V and 6 bases at J, with 3 bases between the two ends. CDR1 is DFQATT and CDR2 is SNEGSKA in the germline V gene (reference sequence). The CDR3 has 10 amino acids. CDR3 sequence: CSARYDTQYF. DNA of the CDR3: TGCAGTGCTAGATACGATACGCAGTATTTT.

This chain uses TRBV4-1 with TRBJ2-3; a possible D gene is TRBD1 (5 bases). Germline CDR1 MGHRA, CDR2 YSYEKL. The CDR3 contains 16 residues. The V end was cut by 4 bases, the J end by 2 bases, with 16 bases between. CDR3 protein: CASSPEDITDTDTQYF. The CDR3 nucleotides are TGCGCCAGCAGCCCAGAGGACATAACGGACACAGATACGCAGTATTTT.

This chain connects TRBV5-4 to TRBJ2-5; 7 positions match TRBD2. The CDR3 is made up of 15 amino acids. Germline V CDR1 and CDR2: SGHNT, YYREEE (reference sequence). V was pared by 5 bases and J by 9 bases, with 16 bases of the junction left unmatched. Written as DNA, the CDR3 is TGTGCCAGCAGTACTGGATCCCTCCCTCGGGGGGCCCAGTACTTC. It translates to CASSTGSLPRGAQYF.